The 23 T cell receptor beta chains in this list originate from one sample, sequenced in a study of cytomegalovirus exposure and HLA in healthy donors listed by TCRdb under 2017. Library generation was performed with the immunoSEQ multiplex PCR assay. TCRdb limited this immuneACCESS table to in-frame rearrangements with V and J called. A share of clones is missing; checked studies link under half to unresolved V genes, and the rest is unexplained. The sample contains 190,000 or so clones, around 82% of them found a single time. The leading ten clones occupy 2.5% to 3% of the sample. Input material: PBMCs. All receptors derive from a woman under 30 in good health and CMV-seropositive.

This chain links TRBV6-5 with TRBJ2-5; 8 positions agree with TRBD1. CDR1 is MNHEY and CDR2 is SVGAGI in the germline V gene. V lost 5 bases, J lost 5 bases, and 4 bases stayed unmatched. The CDR3 runs 13 residues. The CDR3 spells CASSRQGSETQYF. As DNA, the CDR3 is TGTGCCAGCAGTAGACAGGGGAGTGAGACCCAGTACTTC.

The V call is TRBV18, the J call TRBJ1-4; TRBD1 might be the D (5 bases). Germline lookup yields CDR1 KGHSH and CDR2 LQKENI. The CDR3 covers 13 residues. V was trimmed by 3 bases and J by 6 bases, leaving 8 bases between them. For the CDR3, the DNA is TGTGCCAGCTCACCCGGGACTCATGAAAAACTGTTTTTT. This encodes CASSPGTHEKLFF.

This clone has only one observation. The gene calls are TRBV13 and TRBJ2-7; possible D gene TRBD2, 6 bases. The CDR3 spans 13 residues. Trimming removed 4 bases from V and 11 bases from J, with 18 bases in between. Germline V gives CDR1 PRHDT, CDR2 FYEKMQ (reference sequence). DNA of the CDR3: TGTGCCAGCAGCTGCGGGGAGGAAGAACAGGAGTACTTC. Translating it yields CASSCGEEEQEYF.

The chain links TRBV5-6 to TRBJ2-2, with 7 bases matching TRBD1. The length of the CDR3 is 17 residues. Germline V gene sequence: CDR1 SGHDT, CDR2 YYEEEE. V lost 1 base to trimming and J lost 5 bases; unmatched junction nucleotides: 11. The CDR3 here is CASSLNLLGTVTGELFF. In DNA, the CDR3 is TGTGCCAGCAGCTTGAATCTCTTAGGGACAGTGACCGGGGAGCTGTTTTTT. The full variable domain, with the rest looked up from reference TRBV5-6 and TRBJ2-2, is DAGVTQSPTHLIKTRGQQVTLRCSPKSGHDTVSWYQQALGQGPQFIFQYYEEEERQRGNFPDRFSGHQFPNYSSELNVNALLLGDSALYLCASSLNLLGTVTGELFFGEGSRLTVL.

This chain uses TRBV11-3 with TRBJ1-1, with D unclear. The CDR3 is made up of 14 amino acids. Germline V gene data show CDR1 as SGHNT and CDR2 as YENEEA. V lost 5 bases, J lost 1 base, and 11 bases lay in between. The CDR3, as DNA: TGTGCCAGCAGCCAGACTCCGGAGAACACTGAAGCTTTCTTT. Amino acids: CASSQTPENTEAFF.

The V and J genes are TRBV5-1 and TRBJ1-1, with D possibly matching TRBD1 (5 bases). Trimming pared 0 bases from V and 4 bases from J, leaving 13 bases between. Germline V gene data show CDR1 as SGHRS and CDR2 as YFSETQ. The CDR3 sequence is 15 residues long. CDR3 loop: CASSLGGRGGTEAFF. The CDR3 DNA is TGCGCCAGCAGCTTGGGAGGTAGGGGCGGCACTGAAGCTTTCTTT.

The chain has TRBV4-2 and TRBJ1-3; 7 bases are a match to TRBD1. The V and J ends lost 0 bases and 5 bases, in that order; junction bases with no gene match: 10. The CDR3 is 17 amino acids. CDR1 and CDR2 (germline): LGHNA, YNFKEQ. The CDR3 coding sequence is TGTGCCAGCAGCCAAGATAGGGGGCAGACCCCTAGAAACACCATATATTTT. Its translation: CASSQDRGQTPRNTIYF.

V usage is TRBV5-5 and J usage is TRBJ2-2; 9 bases align to TRBD2. The CDR3 covers 15 residues. Germline CDR1 is SGHKS and CDR2 is YYEKEE (reference sequence). J lost 4 bases, V lost 3 bases, and 4 bases had no gene match. CDR3 bases: TGTGCCAGCAGCTCTAGAGCGGGAGGCACCGGGGAGCTGTTTTTT. Translation gives CASSSRAGGTGELFF.

Details on this clone: The sample contains more than one DNA sequence encoding this CDR3. The chain is built from TRBV5-1 and TRBJ1-5; 8 bases map to TRBD1. The CDR3 is made up of 15 amino acids. V lost 4 bases to trimming and J lost 2 bases; unmatched junction nucleotides: 5. The germline gives CDR1 SGHRS, CDR2 YFSETQ. The CDR3 DNA reads as TGCGCCAGCAGCCTCGGGACAGGCGGCAATCAGCCCCAGCATTTT. It translates to CASSLGTGGNQPQHF.

This clone came up once. V is TRBV6-1 and J is TRBJ1-2, with TRBD1 as a possible D gene (6 bases). The CDR3 is 12 residues long. The V and J ends lost 6 bases and 7 bases respectively, with 12 bases between them. The germline V gene has CDR1 MNHNS and CDR2 SASEGT. CDR3 in amino acids: CASSTGLSGYTF. In DNA, the CDR3 is TGTGCCAGCAGCACAGGGTTAAGTGGCTACACCTTC.

The rearrangement joins TRBV2 to TRBJ2-2; a possible D gene is TRBD1 (6 bases). Germline-derived CDR1 and CDR2 are SNHLY and FYNNEI. Trimming took 6 bases from V and 6 from J, leaving 8 bases between them. The CDR3 totals 12 residues. This chain's CDR3 is CASRGGPGELFF. The DNA of the CDR3 is TGTGCCAGCAGAGGGGGTCCCGGGGAGCTGTTTTTT.

The V and J genes are TRBV2 and TRBJ1-4, with D unresolved. Germline CDR1 reads SNHLY; CDR2 reads FYNNEI. The V gene lost 11 bases and the J gene lost 8 bases, with 21 bases spanning the gap. The CDR3 runs to 14 residues. The CDR3 reads CAATGYSSWEKLFF. For the CDR3, the DNA is TGTGCCGCGACCGGATACAGTTCGTGGGAAAAACTGTTTTTT.

CDR3 sequence (DNA): TGTGCCAGCAGCTTTGGGACAGGGAAGGACGAGCAGTACTTC. Protein sequence: CASSFGTGKDEQYF. The chain joins TRBV7-2 to TRBJ2-7; 9 nucleotides agree with TRBD1. The junction had 5 bases not matched to a gene; V was cut back by 3 bases and J by 5 bases. Germline V lookup: CDR1 SGHTA, CDR2 FQGNSA. The CDR3 length is 14 residues. Full variable domain (remainder filled in from reference TRBV7-2 and TRBJ2-7): GAGVSQSPSNKVTEKGKDVELRCDPISGHTALYWYRQSLGQGLEFLIYFQGNSAPDKSGLPSDRFSAERTGGSVSTLTIQRTQQEDSAVYLCASSFGTGKDEQYFGPGTRLTVT.

The chain uses TRBV7-2 and TRBJ2-2, with 9 bases aligning to TRBD1. CDR1 is SGHTA and CDR2 is FQGNSA in the germline V gene. With V trimmed by 4 bases and J by 6 bases, 3 bases remained unmatched. The CDR3 sequence is 14 residues long. CDR3 DNA: TGTGCCAGCAGCTCAACAGGGGGCGCCGGGGAGCTGTTTTTT. As protein: CASSSTGGAGELFF.

The CDR3 sequence is CASSLDSIGETQYF. The CDR3 DNA follows: TGTGCCAGCAGCCTAGACAGTATAGGGGAGACCCAGTACTTC. The V gene is TRBV27, the J gene TRBJ2-5; possibly TRBD1 for D (5 bases). This CDR3 has 14 residues. Trimming took 6 bases from V and 5 from J, leaving 16 bases between them. CDR1 is MNHEY, CDR2 SMNVEV, per germline (reference sequence).

The chain carries TRBV11-2 and TRBJ1-2; 8 bases align to TRBD1. Germline-derived CDR1 and CDR2 are SGHAT and FQNNGV. This CDR3 region has 15 residues. J gave up 6 bases and V 0 bases, and 6 bases lay outside the gene matches. Here the CDR3 reads CASSLDSGQADGYTF. The CDR3 nucleotides are TGTGCCAGCAGCTTAGATTCGGGACAGGCGGATGGCTACACCTTC. The entire variable domain, with the rest obtained from reference TRBV11-2 and TRBJ1-2, is as follows: EAGVAQSPRYKIIEKRQSVAFWCNPISGHATLYWYQQILGQGPKLLIQFQNNGVVDDSQLPKDRFSAERLKGVDSTLKIQPAKLEDSAVYLCASSLDSGQADGYTFGSGTRLTVV.

V usage is TRBV11-2 and J usage is TRBJ2-1; 7 nucleotides match TRBD2. With 5 bases clipped from V and 3 bases from J, the junction kept 13 bases outside the gene matches. Germline assignment: CDR1 SGHAT and CDR2 FQNNGV. This CDR3 has 17 amino acids. This CDR3 is CASSPYPAGESYNEQFF. The CDR3 DNA is TGTGCCAGCAGCCCATATCCCGCGGGGGAGAGCTACAATGAGCAGTTCTTC.

The rearrangement links TRBV28 to TRBJ2-1, with 7 bases identical to TRBD2. The germline CDR1 and CDR2 sequences are MDHEN and SYDVKM. The CDR3 length is 12 residues. V dropped 8 bases and J dropped 9; count of bases not matched to a gene: 7. The CDR3 loop reads CASLGTTSEQFF. The CDR3 DNA follows: TGTGCCAGCCTCGGGACTACCTCTGAGCAGTTCTTC.

The rearrangement uses TRBV9 and TRBJ1-1, with D maybe TRBD1 (5 bases). CDR3 length: 14 residues. Looked up from germline, CDR1 is SGDLS and CDR2 is YYNGEE. The V gene lost 0 bases and the J gene lost 3 bases, with 9 bases spanning the gap. CDR3 loop: CASSVDAGDTEAFF. CDR3 coding DNA: TGTGCCAGCAGCGTAGATGCGGGGGACACTGAAGCTTTCTTT.

The genes are TRBV9 and TRBJ2-3; 13 nucleotides agree with TRBD2. V was pared by 0 bases and J by 1 base, with 2 bases of the junction left unmatched. The CDR3 is made up of 17 amino acids. The germline gives CDR1 SGDLS, CDR2 YYNGEE. CDR3 DNA sequence: TGTGCCAGCAGCGTAGATGGACTAGCGGGGGGCACAGATACGCAGTATTTT. Its translation is CASSVDGLAGGTDTQYF.

The chain combines TRBV6-5 with TRBJ2-1; perhaps TRBD2 as D (6 bases). Germline-derived CDR1 and CDR2 are MNHEY and SVGAGI. CDR3 length equals 14 residues. V was pared by 0 bases and J by 4 bases, with 7 bases between. The CDR3 DNA reads as TGTGCCAGCAGTTACTCGGGGGGTTACAATGAGCAGTTCTTC. This sequence encodes CASSYSGGYNEQFF.

The J gene is TRBJ2-3, the V gene TRBV11-3, with TRBD1 matching 9 bases. This CDR3 contains 16 residues. V was pared by 5 bases and J by 1 base, with 7 bases of the junction left unmatched. Germline V gene sequence: CDR1 SGHNT, CDR2 YENEEA. CDR3 in amino acids: CASSAKQGAGTDTQYF. Written as DNA, the CDR3 is TGTGCCAGCAGCGCAAAACAGGGGGCAGGCACAGATACGCAGTATTTT.

The genes are TRBV6-4 and TRBJ2-2, with unresolved D. Germline CDR1 and CDR2: MRHNA and SNTAGT. V dropped 3 bases and J dropped 3 bases, with 8 bases sitting between them. The CDR3 is 14 residues long. In DNA form, the CDR3 reads TGTGCCAGCAGTGAGAACAGCTACACCGGGGAGCTGTTTTTT. Protein sequence: CASSENSYTGELFF.